This section outlines one TCR beta chain sequence together with its context. Its antigen is undetermined. These data are taken from a study of cytomegalovirus exposure and HLA in healthy donors. Whole-study context: Around 77 million unique TCRs from HLA-typed donors made up an early data release.

The CDR3 consists of 14 residues. Germline lookup yields CDR1 SEHNR and CDR2 FQNEAQ (reference sequence). V lost 6 bases, J lost 5 bases, and 9 bases stayed unmatched. General study results and limits: The classifier reportedly diagnosed cytomegalovirus status with high sensitivity and specificity.

The PCR had 60 Vbeta and 13 Jbeta primers. Clones were read by immunoSEQ multiplex PCR, and TCRdb kept only the in-frame ones, dropping some. The sample has roughly 62,000 clones; 70% to 85% are singletons. Sequencing input: PBMCs. The chain uses TRBV7-9 and TRBJ2-5; 7 bases agree with TRBD1. This receptor was taken from a woman between 40 and 50 years old in good health and CMV-seropositive. CDR3 loop: CASRRDSHEETQYF. The CDR3 coding sequence is TGTGCCAGCAGACGGGACAGCCACGAGGAGACCCAGTACTTC. The variable domain in full, completed from reference TRBV7-9 and TRBJ2-5, reads DTGVSQNPRHKITKRGQNVTFRCDPISEHNRLYWYRQTLGQGPEFLTYFQNEAQLEKSRLLSDRFSAERPKGSFSTLEIQRTEQGDSAMYLCASRRDSHEETQYFGPGTRLLVL.